This note documents a single T cell receptor beta chain sequence. A much larger clone is a single base away; this may be a read error. This sample is part of a study of molecular identifiers for immune sequencing clone quantification. Between the trimmed V and J ends, which lost 6 bases and 8 bases, there was a span of 17 bases. CDR3 size: 14 residues. Germline CDR1 SEHNR, CDR2 FQNEAQ (reference sequence). Each CDR3 protein gets one entry after TCRdb re-called the PCR reads with MiXCR. This table has 30,000 to 40,000 distinct CDR3 sequences, about a fifth appearing once. The chain carries TRBV7-9 and TRBJ2-1, with D perhaps given as TRBD1 or TRBD2 (5 bases each). Source material: naive CD8+ T cells from blood, with Jurkat cell RNA spiked in. Noted subset: FACS-sorted CD8+CD4-CCR7+CD45RA+ naive T cells. This clonotype was obtained from a human donor in good health. Some libraries in this study had Jurkat cell RNA spiked in. This chain's CDR3 is CASSPGAGLDEQFF. Here the CDR3 DNA reads TGTGCCAGCAGTCCCGGGGCAGGGCTCGATGAGCAGTTCTTC.